A single sample gave rise to the 11 T cell receptor beta chains below, sequenced in a study of cytomegalovirus exposure and HLA in healthy donors. PCR amplification relied on 60 Vbeta primers (plus 13 Jbeta primers). Only in-frame clones appear in the TCRdb table, and some are missing; sequencing was by immunoSEQ multiplex PCR. The repertoire holds about 110,000 clones, with 76% as singletons. The sequenced sample consisted of PBMCs. The receptors come from a woman aged 45 to 65 in good health and CMV-seropositive.

The chain couples TRBV21-1 to TRBJ1-2; the table's D call, TRBD1, has no DNA check behind it. TRBV21-1 is described as a pseudogene. The CDR3 consists of 17 residues. This chain's CDR3 is CASSYSEPGQANYGYTF. As DNA, the CDR3 is TGTGCCAGCAGCTATTCGGAGCCGGGACAGGCTAACTATGGCTACACCTTC.

This clone was counted only a few times. V and J are TRBV20-1 and TRBJ1-2; no clear D gene. Trimming took 6 bases from V and 4 from J, leaving 9 bases between them. Per germline, CDR1 DFQATT and CDR2 SNEGSKA (reference sequence). CDR3 size: 11 residues. CDR3 nucleotide sequence: TGCAGTGCCTCAGGCCTCTATGGCTACACCTTC. This encodes CSASGLYGYTF.

This clone was detected a few times. This chain links TRBV9 with TRBJ2-5, with a tentative D call TRBD2 (6 bases). The CDR3 sequence is 15 residues long. Germline V gives CDR1 SGDLS, CDR2 YYNGEE. Trimming stripped 0 bases from V and 7 bases from J, with 16 bases between. CDR3 amino acids: CASSVVAGSEGTQYF. In nucleotides, the CDR3 is TGTGCCAGCAGCGTAGTGGCCGGGAGTGAGGGGACCCAGTACTTC.

The gene calls are TRBV5-1 and TRBJ2-3; TRBD2 might be the D (6 bases). Trimming left V 4 bases short and J 1 base short, with 13 bases between. Germline CDR1 and CDR2: SGHRS and YFSETQ. The CDR3 is 15 residues long. The CDR3 nucleotides read TGCGCCAGCAGCCCTTTGAGACTAGGCACAGATACGCAGTATTTT. It specifies CASSPLRLGTDTQYF.

V usage is TRBV27 and J usage is TRBJ2-1, with 11 bases lining up with TRBD2. Germline V lookup: CDR1 MNHEY, CDR2 SMNVEV (reference sequence). This CDR3 contains 16 residues. With V trimmed by 5 bases and J by 2 bases, 5 bases remained unmatched. This CDR3 is CASSRGTSGTYNEQFF. The CDR3 DNA follows: TGTGCCAGCAGTCGGGGGACTAGCGGTACCTACAATGAGCAGTTCTTC.

The gene calls are TRBV5-8 and TRBJ1-5; tentatively, D is TRBD1 (5 bases). Trimming shortened V by 7 bases and J by 5 bases, and 13 bases separated the two germline ends. This CDR3 spans 13 amino acids. Germline-derived CDR1 and CDR2 are SGHTS and YDEGEE. The CDR3 bases are TGTGCCAGCCCAAAAGGGGTCCATCAGCCCCAGCATTTT. The encoded protein is CASPKGVHQPQHF.

The chain joins TRBV6-1 to TRBJ2-1; D may be TRBD2 (7 bases). CDR3 length: 14 amino acids. Per germline, CDR1 MNHNS and CDR2 SASEGT. Deletions cut 8 bases from V and 9 bases from J, with 20 bases between. Here the CDR3 DNA reads TGTGCCAGCCTTTTACGGCGGGGGCACATTGAGCAGTTCTTC. This sequence encodes CASLLRRGHIEQFF.

On this clone: Other DNA variants within this sample encode the same CDR3. V usage is TRBV7-9 and J usage is TRBJ2-5; maybe TRBD1 (6 bases). This CDR3 region has 15 residues. V was clipped by 1 base and J by 2 bases, with 11 bases between them. The germline CDR1 and CDR2 sequences are SEHNR and FQNEAQ (reference sequence). CDR3 amino acids: CASSLVTGPQETQYF. DNA of the CDR3: TGTGCCAGCAGCTTAGTCACAGGGCCACAAGAGACCCAGTACTTC.

J is TRBJ1-2 and V is TRBV9; D is perhaps TRBD1 (5 bases). In germline, CDR1 is SGDLS, CDR2 YYNGEE. V was pared by 6 bases and J by 2 bases, with 17 bases between. This CDR3 is 15 amino acids long. The CDR3 loop reads CASTLQPGNNYGYTF. The CDR3 bases are TGTGCCAGCACCCTTCAGCCAGGGAACAACTATGGCTACACCTTC.

This chain uses TRBV27 with TRBJ2-1; 7 nucleotides align to TRBD2. The CDR3 consists of 15 residues. In germline, CDR1 is MNHEY, CDR2 SMNVEV (reference sequence). Trimming cost V 6 bases and J 1 base; bases outside gene matches: 6. CDR3 in DNA: TGTGCCAGCAGGCGGGGGACGGAATCCTACAATGAGCAGTTCTTC. Translation gives CASRRGTESYNEQFF.

This chain connects TRBV2 to TRBJ2-6; the D gene is possibly TRBD1 (6 bases). The V gene's germline CDR1 is SNHLY and CDR2 FYNNEI. V was cut by 6 bases and J by 4 bases, with 13 bases left in between. The CDR3 covers 15 residues. CDR3 bases: TGTGCCAGCAGCAGGCCAGGGGCCGGGGCCAACGTCCTGACTTTC. Translated, it gives CASSRPGAGANVLTF.